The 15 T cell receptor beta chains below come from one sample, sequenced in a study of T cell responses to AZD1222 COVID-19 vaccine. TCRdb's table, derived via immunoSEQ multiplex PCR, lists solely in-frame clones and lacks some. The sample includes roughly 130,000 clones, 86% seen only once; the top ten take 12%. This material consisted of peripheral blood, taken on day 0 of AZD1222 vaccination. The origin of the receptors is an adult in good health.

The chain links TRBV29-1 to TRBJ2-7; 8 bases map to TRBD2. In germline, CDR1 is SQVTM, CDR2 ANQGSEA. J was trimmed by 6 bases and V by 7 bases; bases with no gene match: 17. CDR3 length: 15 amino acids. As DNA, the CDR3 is TGCAGCGCCAATTCCGGGACTAGTATATGGGGCGAGCAGTACTTC. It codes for CSANSGTSIWGEQYF.

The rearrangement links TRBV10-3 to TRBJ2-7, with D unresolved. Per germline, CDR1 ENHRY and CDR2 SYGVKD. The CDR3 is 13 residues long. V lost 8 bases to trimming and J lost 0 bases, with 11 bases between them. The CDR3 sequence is CAIHPGGSYEQYF. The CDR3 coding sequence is TGTGCCATCCACCCGGGCGGCTCCTACGAGCAGTACTTC.

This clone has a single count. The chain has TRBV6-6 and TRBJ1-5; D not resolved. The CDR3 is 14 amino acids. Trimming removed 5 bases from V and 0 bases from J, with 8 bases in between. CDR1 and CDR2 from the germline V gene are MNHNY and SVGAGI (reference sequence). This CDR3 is CASSLGNSNQPQHF. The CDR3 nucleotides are TGTGCCAGCAGTCTGGGAAATAGCAATCAGCCCCAGCATTTT.

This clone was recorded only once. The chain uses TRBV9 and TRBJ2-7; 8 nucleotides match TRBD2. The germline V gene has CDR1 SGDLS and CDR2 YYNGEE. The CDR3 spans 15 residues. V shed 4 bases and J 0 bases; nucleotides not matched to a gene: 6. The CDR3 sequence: CASSPSGGNSYEQYF. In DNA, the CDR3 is TGTGCCAGCAGCCCCTCGGGGGGGAACTCCTACGAGCAGTACTTC.

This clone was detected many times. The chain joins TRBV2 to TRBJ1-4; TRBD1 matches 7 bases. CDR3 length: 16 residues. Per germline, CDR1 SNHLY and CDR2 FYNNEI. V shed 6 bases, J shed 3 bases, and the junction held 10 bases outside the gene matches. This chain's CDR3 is CASRSRGEYANEKLFF. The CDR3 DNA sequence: TGTGCCAGCAGATCCAGGGGGGAGTACGCTAATGAAAAACTGTTTTTT.

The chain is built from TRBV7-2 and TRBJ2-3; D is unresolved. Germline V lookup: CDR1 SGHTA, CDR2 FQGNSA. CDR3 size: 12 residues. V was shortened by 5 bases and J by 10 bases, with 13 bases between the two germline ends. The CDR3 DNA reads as TGTGCCAGCAGCCGCCCCGATAATGCGCAGTATTTT. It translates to CASSRPDNAQYF.

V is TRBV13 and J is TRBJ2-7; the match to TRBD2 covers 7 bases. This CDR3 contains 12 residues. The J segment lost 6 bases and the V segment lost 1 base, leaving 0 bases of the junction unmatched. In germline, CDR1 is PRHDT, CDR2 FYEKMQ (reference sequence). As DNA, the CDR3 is TGTGCCAGCAGCTTAGCTAGCGGCGAGCAGTACTTC. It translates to CASSLASGEQYF.

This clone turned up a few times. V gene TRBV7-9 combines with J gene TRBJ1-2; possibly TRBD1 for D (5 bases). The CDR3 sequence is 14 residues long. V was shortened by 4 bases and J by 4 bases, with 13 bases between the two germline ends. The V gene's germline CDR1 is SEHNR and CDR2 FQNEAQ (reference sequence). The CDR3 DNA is TGTGCCAGCAGCTCCCAGTCAAGGGGCTATGGCTACACCTTC. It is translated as CASSSQSRGYGYTF.

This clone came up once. As DNA, the CDR3 is TGTGCCATCAGGGACAGGGATAACACTGAAGCTTTCTTT. It yields the protein CAIRDRDNTEAFF. The chain combines TRBV10-3 with TRBJ1-1; 8 bases are shared with TRBD1. V lost 6 bases, J lost 2 bases, and 2 bases stayed unmatched. There are 13 residues in the CDR3. CDR1 is ENHRY, CDR2 SYGVKD, per germline.

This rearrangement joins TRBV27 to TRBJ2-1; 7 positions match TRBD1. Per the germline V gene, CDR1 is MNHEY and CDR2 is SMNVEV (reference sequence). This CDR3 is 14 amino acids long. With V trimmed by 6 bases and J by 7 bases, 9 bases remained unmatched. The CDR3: CASSLGQVGNEQFF. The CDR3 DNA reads TGTGCCAGCAGCCTCGGACAGGTTGGGAATGAGCAGTTCTTC.

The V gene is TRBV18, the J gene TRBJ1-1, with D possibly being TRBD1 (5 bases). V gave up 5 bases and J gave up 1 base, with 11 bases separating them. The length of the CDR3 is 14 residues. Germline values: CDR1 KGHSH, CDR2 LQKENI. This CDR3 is CASSFGTENTEAFF. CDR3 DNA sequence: TGTGCCAGCTCATTTGGGACGGAGAACACTGAAGCTTTCTTT.

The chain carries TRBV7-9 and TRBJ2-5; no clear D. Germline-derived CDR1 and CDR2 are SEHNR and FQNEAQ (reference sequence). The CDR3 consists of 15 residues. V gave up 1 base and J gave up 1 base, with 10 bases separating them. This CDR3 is CASSLGSFIQETQYF. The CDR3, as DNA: TGTGCCAGCAGCTTAGGCAGTTTTATCCAAGAGACCCAGTACTTC.

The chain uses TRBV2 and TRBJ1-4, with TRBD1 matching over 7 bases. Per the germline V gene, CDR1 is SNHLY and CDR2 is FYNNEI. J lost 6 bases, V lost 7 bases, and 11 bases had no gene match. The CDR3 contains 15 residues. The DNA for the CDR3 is TGTGCCAGCATCAGGGGGACCCTCCGGGATGAAAAACTGTTTTTT. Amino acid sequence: CASIRGTLRDEKLFF.

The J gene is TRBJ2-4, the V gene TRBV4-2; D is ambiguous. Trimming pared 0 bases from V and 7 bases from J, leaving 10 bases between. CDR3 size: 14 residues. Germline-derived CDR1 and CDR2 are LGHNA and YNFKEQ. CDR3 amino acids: CASSQEKGTNIQYF. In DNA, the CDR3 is TGTGCCAGCAGCCAAGAGAAGGGTACGAACATTCAGTACTTC.

Here the CDR3 reads CASSQGTTDTQYF. CDR3 coding DNA: TGCGCCAGCAGCCAAGGGACTACAGATACGCAGTATTTT. The J gene is TRBJ2-3, the V gene TRBV4-1; the D gene is possibly TRBD2 (5 bases). The V end lost 1 base, the J end lost 3 bases, and 5 bases lay between the germline ends. Per germline, CDR1 MGHRA and CDR2 YSYEKL. This CDR3 region has 13 residues.